The 23 T cell receptor beta chains given below trace back to one sample, sequenced in a study of cytomegalovirus exposure and HLA in healthy donors. Amplification used 60 Vbeta primers and 13 Jbeta primers. Measured with immunoSEQ multiplex PCR; TCRdb has only the in-frame clones, and not every one. This table has roughly 120,000 clones, 60% to 75% appearing once. Sequencing input: PBMCs. The receptors stem from a woman aged 50 to 60 in good health and CMV-seropositive.

The gene calls are TRBV29-1 and TRBJ1-5; TRBD1 matches 7 bases. Germline V gene lookup returns CDR1 SQVTM and CDR2 ANQGSEA. There are 13 residues in the CDR3. V shed 6 bases and J 5 bases; nucleotides not matched to a gene: 7. CDR3 nucleotides: TGCAGCGTCGGCCGGGACAGAGATCAGCCCCAGCATTTT. The encoded protein is CSVGRDRDQPQHF.

CDR3 region: CASSSLSGGGETQYF. The CDR3 DNA follows: TGCGCCAGCAGCTCCCTTAGCGGGGGTGGAGAGACCCAGTACTTC. The chain has TRBV5-1 and TRBJ2-5; the match to TRBD2 covers 9 bases. V was clipped by 3 bases and J by 4 bases; unmatched bases: 7. Germline V lookup: CDR1 SGHRS, CDR2 YFSETQ. The CDR3 covers 15 residues.

The gene calls are TRBV5-1 and TRBJ2-6, with TRBD2 as a possible D gene (7 bases). The V gene lost 0 bases and the J gene lost 1 base, with 17 bases spanning the gap. This CDR3 is 19 amino acids long. Germline V gene lookup returns CDR1 SGHRS and CDR2 YFSETQ. CDR3 region: CASSLGGGAHSSGANVLTF. CDR3 nucleotide sequence: TGCGCCAGCAGCTTGGGGGGGGGCGCTCACTCGTCTGGGGCCAACGTCCTGACTTTC.

V gene TRBV6-6 combines with J gene TRBJ1-4; 7 bases line up with TRBD1. CDR3 length: 13 residues. V shed 6 bases and J 8 bases; nucleotides not matched to a gene: 6. Germline V gene data show CDR1 as MNHNY and CDR2 as SVGAGI (reference sequence). The CDR3 DNA reads TGTGCCAGCAGGGACACAGGGGAGGAAAAACTGTTTTTT. It translates to CASRDTGEEKLFF.

This chain links TRBV11-2 with TRBJ1-4, with D unclear. In germline, CDR1 is SGHAT, CDR2 FQNNGV. This CDR3 has 16 residues. V lost 3 bases, J lost 8 bases, and 19 bases lay in between. CDR3 bases: TGTGCCAGCAGCTTTGGGGAACTAGGACGCGAGGAAAAACTGTTTTTT. This translates into CASSFGELGREEKLFF.

The V and J genes are TRBV15 and TRBJ1-2; no reliable D call. The CDR3 loop spans 13 amino acids. From germline, CDR1 is LNHNV and CDR2 YYDKDF (reference sequence). Trimming removed 0 bases at V and 8 bases at J, with 10 bases between. CDR3 nucleotides: TGTGCCACCAGCAGAGATGGCACCCAAGGCTACACCTTC. This translates into CATSRDGTQGYTF.

Remarks on this clone: The CDR3 does not close with the conserved phenylalanine or tryptophan, likely indicating a read error. The genes are TRBV6-1 and TRBJ2-3; possibly TRBD2 for D (5 bases). This CDR3 comprises 15 residues. Germline V gene sequence: CDR1 MNHNS, CDR2 SASEGT. V was trimmed by 6 bases and J by 0 bases, leaving 13 bases between them. The CDR3 here is CASSGNGISTDTQYL. The CDR3 DNA follows: TGTGCCAGCAGCGGAAACGGGATTAGCACAGATACGCAGTATCTT.

V usage is TRBV18 and J usage is TRBJ1-5; tentatively, D is TRBD1 (6 bases). Germline CDR1 reads KGHSH; CDR2 reads LQKENI. The CDR3 length is 13 residues. Trimming left V 4 bases short and J 5 bases short, with 9 bases between. CDR3 DNA sequence: TGTGCCAGCTCACGGAACAGGGATCAGCCCCAGCATTTT. Translated, it gives CASSRNRDQPQHF.

The genes are TRBV7-7 and TRBJ2-2; 9 positions match TRBD2. The germline CDR1 and CDR2 sequences are SSHAT and FNYEAQ (reference sequence). CDR3 size: 20 residues. J lost 2 bases, V lost 5 bases, and 18 bases had no gene match. The CDR3 bases are TGTGCCAGCAGCCGACTGTTAGTTAGCGGGGGCAATTTAAACACCGGGGAGCTGTTTTTT. It specifies CASSRLLVSGGNLNTGELFF.

This clone was counted a few times. The chain joins TRBV5-1 to TRBJ2-1; 13 bases map to TRBD2. Germline V gives CDR1 SGHRS, CDR2 YFSETQ. V trimming: 3 bases; J trimming: 8 bases; junction bases outside the gene matches: 5. The CDR3 sequence is 15 residues long. CDR3 loop: CASSSTSGGAYEQFF. CDR3 DNA: TGCGCCAGCAGCTCTACTAGCGGGGGGGCGTATGAGCAGTTCTTC.

A few counts support this clone. The V call is TRBV6-6, the J call TRBJ1-5; TRBD1 matches at 8 bases. The length of the CDR3 is 13 residues. The J segment lost 6 bases and the V segment lost 6 bases, leaving 4 bases of the junction unmatched. Germline-derived CDR1 and CDR2 are MNHNY and SVGAGI (reference sequence). The CDR3 spells CASSGQGGQPQHF. The CDR3 DNA sequence: TGTGCCAGCAGCGGACAGGGCGGTCAGCCCCAGCATTTT.

The chain links TRBV9 to TRBJ2-3; 11 nucleotides match TRBD2. V dropped 3 bases and J dropped 1; count of bases not matched to a gene: 10. The CDR3 has 18 residues. CDR1 is SGDLS, CDR2 YYNGEE, per germline. This CDR3 is CASSGRSGTSGRTDTQYF. CDR3 nucleotide sequence: TGTGCCAGCAGCGGGAGGTCCGGGACTAGCGGTCGCACAGATACGCAGTATTTT.

This clone was counted a few times. V is TRBV19 and J is TRBJ1-5; 8 nucleotides align to TRBD1. This CDR3 region has 17 residues. The germline V gene has CDR1 LNHDA and CDR2 SQIVND (reference sequence). V gave up 3 bases and J gave up 3 bases; unmatched junction bases: 10. The CDR3 bases are TGTGCCAGTAGTATCACACCGGGACAGGTCGTCAATCAGCCCCAGCATTTT. Protein sequence: CASSITPGQVVNQPQHF.

This chain uses TRBV6-5 with TRBJ1-1, with D possibly matching TRBD1 (5 bases). CDR1 and CDR2 (germline): MNHEY, SVGAGI. The CDR3 totals 11 residues. V gave up 6 bases and J gave up 7 bases, with 9 bases separating them. CDR3 protein: CASRRGGEAFF. The CDR3 region has the DNA TGTGCCAGCAGGCGGGGGGGTGAAGCTTTCTTT.

V gene TRBV10-3 combines with J gene TRBJ2-7; 7 nucleotides agree with TRBD1. V shed 0 bases and J 2 bases; nucleotides not matched to a gene: 4. This CDR3 has 15 residues. CDR1 and CDR2 from the germline V gene are ENHRY and SYGVKD. CDR3: CAISESRQGAYEQYF. The CDR3 nucleotides read TGTGCCATCAGTGAGTCTCGACAGGGCGCCTACGAGCAGTACTTC.

A few counts support this clone. V is TRBV5-6 and J is TRBJ2-5; D is possibly TRBD1 (7 bases). The J call is doubtful: the DNA matches TRBJ2-7 better. Germline V gives CDR1 SGHDT, CDR2 YYEEEE. The CDR3 has 16 amino acids. The CDR3 region has the DNA TGTGCCAGCAGCTTGGCGGCGGGACAGCGCTCCTACGAGCAGTACTTC. The encoded protein is CASSLAAGQRSYEQYF.

This rearrangement joins TRBV5-6 to TRBJ2-3; tentative D call: TRBD2 (6 bases). The V end lost 4 bases, the J end lost 6 bases, and 15 bases lay between the germline ends. Germline V CDR1 and CDR2: SGHDT, YYEEEE. The CDR3 consists of 14 residues. The CDR3 DNA reads as TGTGCCAGCAGCGGGGGGTTTCGGGCGGATACGCAGTATTTT. Protein: CASSGGFRADTQYF.

The chain links TRBV19 to TRBJ2-4; D remains ambiguous. V was shortened by 4 bases and J by 15 bases, with 16 bases between the two germline ends. CDR1 is LNHDA and CDR2 is SQIVND in the germline V gene (reference sequence). This CDR3 has 12 residues. CDR3 DNA: TGTGCCAGTAGTACTAACACGGGTCTTTCGTACTTC. Protein product: CASSTNTGLSYF. Full variable domain (outside the CDR3, taken from reference TRBV19 and TRBJ2-4): DGGITQSPKYLFRKEGQNVTLSCEQNLNHDAMYWYRQDPGQGLRLIYYSQIVNDFQKGDIAEGYSVSREKKESFPLTVTSAQKNPTAFYLCASSTNTGLSYFGAGTRLSVL.

The chain uses TRBV18 and TRBJ2-5; 7 bases are a match to TRBD1. The CDR3 length is 16 residues. The V segment lost 2 bases and the J segment 2 bases; nucleotides outside the gene matches: 8. Germline V lookup: CDR1 KGHSH, CDR2 LQKENI. The CDR3 here is CASSPTIPGQQETQYF. CDR3 coding DNA: TGTGCCAGCTCACCAACCATCCCGGGACAGCAAGAGACCCAGTACTTC.

This clone appeared a few times. This chain joins TRBV5-6 and TRBJ1-1; D is perhaps TRBD1 (5 bases). The CDR3 is 12 amino acids. V was shortened by 4 bases and J by 7 bases, with 11 bases between the two germline ends. Germline V lookup: CDR1 SGHDT, CDR2 YYEEEE. In DNA form, the CDR3 reads TGTGCCAGCAGCGGGCAGGGATTTGAAGCTTTCTTT. It encodes CASSGQGFEAFF.

As DNA, the CDR3 is TGTGCCAGCAGCCAAGATTCAGTACTAGCGGGGGGGCAGGATACGCAGTATTTT. It encodes CASSQDSVLAGGQDTQYF. The V call is TRBV4-2, the J call TRBJ2-3; 13 bases are shared with TRBD2. CDR1 is LGHNA, CDR2 YNFKEQ, per germline. After removal of 0 bases from V and 6 bases from J, the junction contained 9 bases not matched to a gene. The CDR3 has 18 amino acids.

The V and J genes are TRBV2 and TRBJ1-6; 8 positions match TRBD1. The CDR3 covers 18 residues. Trimming cost V 7 bases and J 1 base; bases outside gene matches: 12. Germline V lookup: CDR1 SNHLY, CDR2 FYNNEI. CDR3 in DNA: TGTGCCAGCACTAGGGACAGGCCCGGGGGATCCTATAATTCACCCCTCCACTTT. Encoded protein: CASTRDRPGGSYNSPLHF. Filled out from reference TRBV2 and TRBJ1-6, the complete variable domain reads EPEVTQTPSHQVTQMGQEVILRCVPISNHLYFYWYRQILGQKVEFLVSFYNNEISEKSEIFDDQFSVERPDGSNFTLKIRSTKLEDSAMYFCASTRDRPGGSYNSPLHFGNGTRLTVT.

The V gene is TRBV11-2, the J gene TRBJ2-3; 8 bases line up with TRBD1. The CDR3 totals 19 residues. Looked up from germline, CDR1 is SGHAT and CDR2 is FQNNGV. V dropped 4 bases and J dropped 0; count of bases not matched to a gene: 15. The CDR3 DNA reads TGTGCCAGCAGCTCACACAACCTAGGACAGGGCAGTAGCACAGATACGCAGTATTTT. Amino acids: CASSSHNLGQGSSTDTQYF.